These 26 T cell receptor beta chains originate from one sample sequenced in a study of metastatic and nonmetastatic thyroid tumors. TCRdb re-called the PCR reads with MiXCR. Of tens of thousands of clones in the sample, approximately 15% are singletons; the top ten hold 2.5% to 3%. Thyroid surgery was preceded by no treatment in any patient. Specimen: blood. Every receptor here comes from a female donor with papillary thyroid cancer or a benign thyroid nodule (not recorded which). Some clones in this sample may be carry-over from other donors' samples.

This clone was counted ten times or more. In DNA form, the CDR3 reads TGCAGTGTAACTAGCGGGAGGTACGAGCAGTACTTC. This gives the protein CSVTSGRYEQYF. The chain has TRBV20-1 and TRBJ2-7, with 12 nucleotides matching TRBD2. CDR1 is DFQATT, CDR2 SNEGSKA, per germline (reference sequence). J was trimmed by 4 bases and V by 7 bases; bases with no gene match: 2. The CDR3 is made up of 12 amino acids.

The genes are TRBV24-1 and TRBJ1-5; perhaps TRBD1 as D (6 bases). CDR1 and CDR2 from the germline V gene are KGHDR and SFDVKD. The CDR3 loop spans 14 amino acids. Trimming left V 5 bases short and J 6 bases short, with 13 bases between. CDR3 sequence reads: CATSAGVVGQPQHF. The CDR3 DNA sequence: TGTGCCACCAGTGCAGGGGTTGTCGGTCAGCCCCAGCATTTT.

This clone has a count of ten or more. The V and J genes are TRBV6-4 and TRBJ2-2; a possible D gene is TRBD1 (5 bases). Per germline, CDR1 MRHNA and CDR2 SNTAGT. V was cut by 6 bases and J by 3 bases, with 11 bases left in between. The CDR3 has 14 residues. The CDR3 DNA is TGTGCCAGCAGAACGTCCAGGGACACCGGGGAGCTGTTTTTT. Residues: CASRTSRDTGELFF.

This clone was detected many times. Here the CDR3 DNA reads TGTGCCAGCAGTCCCTTACTAGGGAGCTCCTACGAGCAGTACTTC. Amino acid sequence: CASSPLLGSSYEQYF. The V call is TRBV28, the J call TRBJ2-7, with D possibly TRBD2 on 5 matching bases. Germline CDR1 and CDR2: MDHEN and SYDVKM. The CDR3 covers 15 residues. The germline V and J ends were trimmed by 5 bases and 0 bases, with 14 bases remaining between them.

V usage is TRBV27 and J usage is TRBJ2-2; D perhaps matches TRBD1 (6 bases). Trimming pared 7 bases from V and 4 bases from J, leaving 22 bases between. The CDR3 extends over 17 amino acids. Germline CDR1 MNHEY, CDR2 SMNVEV (reference sequence). This CDR3 reads CASNSGHGAASTGELFF. The CDR3 coding sequence is TGTGCCAGCAATTCGGGACATGGTGCGGCGAGCACCGGGGAGCTGTTTTTT.

This clone was seen repeatedly, ten times or more. The V and J genes are TRBV13 and TRBJ1-1; the D is unclear. Trimming shortened V by 5 bases and J by 2 bases, and 12 bases separated the two germline ends. CDR1 is PRHDT, CDR2 FYEKMQ, per germline (reference sequence). The CDR3 covers 14 residues. The DNA for the CDR3 is TGTGCCAGCAGCCAGTCTGTGGTCAACACTGAAGCTTTCTTT. Translated: CASSQSVVNTEAFF.

The sample holds many counts of this clone. This sequence joins TRBV2 and TRBJ2-4; 7 nucleotides match TRBD1. V lost 3 bases to trimming and J lost 1 base; unmatched junction nucleotides: 6. This CDR3 is built from 16 residues. CDR1 is SNHLY and CDR2 is FYNNEI in the germline V gene. This CDR3 reads CASSDFLTGAKNIQYF. The CDR3 bases are TGTGCCAGCAGTGATTTTCTGACAGGGGCCAAAAACATTCAGTACTTC.

Only a few counts were recorded for this clone. The gene calls are TRBV6-2 or TRBV6-3 and TRBJ2-1, with 8 bases fitting TRBD2. V lost 7 bases and J lost 7; bases outside the gene matches: 12. CDR1 and CDR2 (germline): MNHEY, SVGEGT. The CDR3 length is 15 residues. The CDR3 loop is CASISGSGGCNEQFF. The CDR3 DNA is TGTGCCAGCATTTCAGGGAGCGGGGGATGTAATGAGCAGTTCTTC.

This clone was seen many times. The chain uses TRBV7-6 and TRBJ2-1; 9 nucleotides agree with TRBD1. Germline values: CDR1 SGHVS, CDR2 FNYEAQ. This CDR3 spans 17 amino acids. The ends lost 2 bases at V and 7 bases at J; junction bases unmatched: 12. The CDR3 DNA sequence: TGTGCCAGCAGCTTAAGAGTAGGTGGACAGGGGTGGAATGAGCAGTTCTTC. It codes for CASSLRVGGQGWNEQFF.

The sample holds many counts of this clone. J is TRBJ1-1 and V is TRBV2, with TRBD1 matching 9 bases. Germline loops: CDR1 SNHLY, CDR2 FYNNEI. V lost 7 bases and J lost 1; bases outside the gene matches: 10. The CDR3 loop spans 16 amino acids. CDR3 DNA: TGTGCCAGCAAAAGGGACAGGGCCCTAAAGAACACTGAAGCTTTCTTT. Translating it yields CASKRDRALKNTEAFF. The complete variable domain, with remaining parts taken from reference TRBV2 and TRBJ1-1, reads EPEVTQTPSHQVTQMGQEVILRCVPISNHLYFYWYRQILGQKVEFLVSFYNNEISEKSEIFDDQFSVERPDGSNFTLKIRSTKLEDSAMYFCASKRDRALKNTEAFFGQGTRLTVV.

This clone was detected ten times or more. Just one base apart from a much larger clone, this may be a read error. This chain joins TRBV20-1 and TRBJ2-3; D uncertain. The CDR3 covers 15 residues. CDR1 is DFQATT and CDR2 is SNEGSKA in the germline V gene (reference sequence). As DNA, the CDR3 is TGCAGTGCTAGAGATCCGACAAACCCCACAGATATGCAGTATTTT. Amino acid sequence: CSARDPTNPTDMQYF.

This chain connects TRBV6-1 to TRBJ2-7; D is possibly TRBD2 (6 bases). CDR3 length equals 14 residues. V gave up 5 bases and J gave up 5 bases, with 16 bases separating them. Germline V CDR1 and CDR2: MNHNS, SASEGT. CDR3 loop: CASSSPEGEDEQYF. The CDR3 DNA sequence: TGTGCCAGCAGTTCCCCGGAAGGGGAGGACGAGCAGTACTTC.

This clone was recorded at least ten times. The chain has TRBV11-2 and TRBJ2-3; TRBD1 or TRBD2 may be the D gene (5 bases each). V was cut by 5 bases and J by 2 bases, with 11 bases left in between. CDR1 is SGHAT, CDR2 FQNNGV, per germline. The CDR3 runs to 14 residues. The CDR3 spells CASSPRGTTDTQYF. As DNA, the CDR3 is TGTGCCAGCAGCCCCCGGGGCACCACAGATACGCAGTATTTT.

This clone has at least ten counts. The rearrangement uses TRBV7-3 and TRBJ2-3; no reliable D call. The germline V gene has CDR1 SGHTA and CDR2 FQGTGA. V was trimmed by 1 base and J by 2 bases, leaving 7 bases between them. The CDR3 is 14 residues long. This chain's CDR3 is CASSLSPATDTQYF. The CDR3 region has the DNA TGTGCCAGCAGCTTAAGTCCAGCCACAGATACGCAGTATTTT.

This clone was observed a handful of times. The chain joins TRBV28 to TRBJ1-2, with TRBD1 as a possible D gene (6 bases). Per the germline V gene, CDR1 is MDHEN and CDR2 is SYDVKM. This CDR3 is 15 amino acids long. Trimming took 6 bases from V and 4 from J, leaving 18 bases between them. The CDR3 nucleotides read TGTGCCAGCAGGGGTTCCAGGGGACGGATCTATGGCTACACCTTC. This translates into CASRGSRGRIYGYTF.

This clone turned up a few times. The V and J genes are TRBV10-2 and TRBJ1-2; D gene ambiguous. The CDR3 covers 12 residues. V was trimmed by 6 bases and J by 6 bases, leaving 11 bases between them. Germline CDR1 WSHSY, CDR2 SAAADI. The CDR3 sequence is CASSDRADGYTF. The CDR3 coding sequence is TGCGCCAGCAGCGACCGGGCTGATGGCTACACCTTC.

Ten or more counts support this clone. The rearrangement joins TRBV9 to TRBJ2-5; TRBD2 matches at 13 bases. Germline values: CDR1 SGDLS, CDR2 YYNGEE. V dropped 4 bases and J dropped 5; count of bases not matched to a gene: 5. This CDR3 is 15 amino acids long. This CDR3 is CASSPRTSGSETQYF. CDR3 DNA sequence: TGTGCCAGCAGCCCACGGACTAGCGGGAGTGAGACCCAGTACTTC.

This clone was observed at least ten times. The chain employs TRBV24-1 and TRBJ2-1; the match to TRBD2 covers 7 bases. V dropped 2 bases and J dropped 5; count of bases not matched to a gene: 5. CDR1 is KGHDR, CDR2 SFDVKD, per germline. This CDR3 is 15 amino acids long. The CDR3 loop reads CATSDSRGSHNEQFF. The CDR3 DNA is TGTGCCACCAGTGATTCTCGCGGGAGTCACAATGAGCAGTTCTTC.

This clone was detected many times. The V and J genes are TRBV5-4 and TRBJ2-2; D unresolved. The length of the CDR3 is 12 residues. Germline V CDR1 and CDR2: SGHNT, YYREEE (reference sequence). Trimming stripped 0 bases from V and 11 bases from J, with 8 bases between. Here the CDR3 reads CASSLDGPELFF. For the CDR3, the DNA is TGTGCCAGCAGCTTGGACGGGCCCGAGCTGTTTTTT.

This clone was found many times. The chain combines TRBV20-1 with TRBJ2-7, with TRBD2 matching 10 bases. The CDR3 sequence is 18 residues long. In germline, CDR1 is DFQATT, CDR2 SNEGSKA (reference sequence). After removal of 5 bases from V and 4 bases from J, the junction contained 20 bases not matched to a gene. The CDR3 region is CSARTSGRTTGLAYEQYF. In DNA form, the CDR3 reads TGCAGTGCTCGAACGTCGGGCAGAACAACGGGACTAGCGTACGAGCAGTACTTC.

This sequence joins TRBV11-2 and TRBJ2-7; perhaps TRBD2 as D (6 bases). Trimming cost V 4 bases and J 7 bases, with 17 bases left between them. This CDR3 comprises 14 residues. The germline V gene has CDR1 SGHAT and CDR2 FQNNGV. CDR3 sequence (DNA): TGTGCCAGCAGCTCCTCCGGGAATAGCGGAGAGCAGTACTTC. Protein sequence: CASSSSGNSGEQYF.

This clone was detected many times. The CDR3 region is CASSPPVGDQNNEQFF. The CDR3 DNA reads as TGTGCCAGCAGCCCCCCCGTGGGGGACCAAAACAATGAGCAGTTCTTC. V usage is TRBV3-1 and J usage is TRBJ2-1; D may match TRBD1 or TRBD2 (5 bases each). Trimming took 4 bases from V and 5 from J, leaving 18 bases between them. Germline CDR1 is LGHDT and CDR2 is YNNKEL (reference sequence). The CDR3 spans 16 residues.

This clone was picked up many times. This chain links TRBV28 with TRBJ2-5, with 7 bases fitting TRBD2. From germline, CDR1 is MDHEN and CDR2 SYDVKM. The trim removed 10 bases at V and 5 bases at J, leaving 7 bases unmatched. This CDR3 has 12 residues. The chain's CDR3 is CATKTGGETQYF. CDR3 sequence (DNA): TGTGCCACGAAAACGGGAGGTGAGACCCAGTACTTC.

This clone was counted many times. This chain uses TRBV9 with TRBJ1-1; 7 nucleotides agree with TRBD1. J gave up 3 bases and V 1 base, and 3 bases lay outside the gene matches. The CDR3 is 14 residues long. Germline V gene lookup returns CDR1 SGDLS and CDR2 YYNGEE. In DNA, the CDR3 is TGTGCCAGCAGCGTAACAGGGGCGGACACTGAAGCTTTCTTT. This encodes CASSVTGADTEAFF.

This clone was recorded many times. The J gene is TRBJ2-7, the V gene TRBV20-1; TRBD1 matches at 7 bases. Germline V CDR1 and CDR2: DFQATT, SNEGSKA (reference sequence). The CDR3 sequence is 14 residues long. The junction had 6 bases not matched to a gene; V was cut back by 4 bases and J by 0 bases. DNA of the CDR3: TGCAGTGCTAAGAGAGGACAGGCCTCCTACGAGCAGTACTTC. Translation: CSAKRGQASYEQYF.

This clone came up many times. The gene calls are TRBV3-1 and TRBJ1-1; TRBD1 is a possible D gene (6 bases). Trimming shortened V by 7 bases and J by 4 bases, and 13 bases separated the two germline ends. This CDR3 comprises 13 residues. The germline CDR1 and CDR2 sequences are LGHDT and YNNKEL (reference sequence). DNA of the CDR3: TGTGCCAGCATGGACAGTGTTGGCACTGAAGCTTTCTTT. It translates to CASMDSVGTEAFF.